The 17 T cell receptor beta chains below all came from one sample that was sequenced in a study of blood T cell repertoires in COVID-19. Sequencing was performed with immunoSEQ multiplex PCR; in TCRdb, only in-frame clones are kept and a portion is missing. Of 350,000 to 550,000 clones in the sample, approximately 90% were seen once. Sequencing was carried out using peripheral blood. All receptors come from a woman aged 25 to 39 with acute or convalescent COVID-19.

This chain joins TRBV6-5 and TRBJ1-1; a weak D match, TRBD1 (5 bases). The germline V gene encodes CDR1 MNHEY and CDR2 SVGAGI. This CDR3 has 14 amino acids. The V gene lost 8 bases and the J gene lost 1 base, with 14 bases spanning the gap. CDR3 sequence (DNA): TGTGCCAGCTTTCCGCTGGGGCGGAACACTGAAGCTTTCTTT. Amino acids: CASFPLGRNTEAFF.

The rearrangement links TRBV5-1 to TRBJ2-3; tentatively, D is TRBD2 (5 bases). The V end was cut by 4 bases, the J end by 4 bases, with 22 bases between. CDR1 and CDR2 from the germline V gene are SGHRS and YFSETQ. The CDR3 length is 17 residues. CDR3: CASSLPGLVGSPDTQYF. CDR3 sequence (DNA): TGCGCCAGCAGCCTGCCAGGACTGGTGGGCTCCCCAGATACGCAGTATTTT.

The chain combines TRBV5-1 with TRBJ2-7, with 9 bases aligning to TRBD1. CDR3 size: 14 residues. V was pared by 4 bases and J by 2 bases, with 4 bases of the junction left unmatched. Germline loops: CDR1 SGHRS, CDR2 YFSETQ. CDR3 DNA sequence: TGCGCCAGCAGCAAGGACAGGGGCGCCTACGAGCAGTACTTC. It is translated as CASSKDRGAYEQYF. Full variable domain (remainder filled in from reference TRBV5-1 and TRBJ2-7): KAGVTQTPRYLIKTRGQQVTLSCSPISGHRSVSWYQQTPGQGLQFLFEYFSETQRNKGNFPGRFSGRQFSNSRSEMNVSTLELGDSALYLCASSKDRGAYEQYFGPGTRLTVT.

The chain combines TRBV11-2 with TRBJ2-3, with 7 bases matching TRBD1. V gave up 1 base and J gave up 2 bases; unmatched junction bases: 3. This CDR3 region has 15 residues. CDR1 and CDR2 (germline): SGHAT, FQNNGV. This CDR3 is CASSLAGQLTDTQYF. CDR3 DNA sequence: TGTGCCAGCAGCTTAGCGGGACAGCTCACAGATACGCAGTATTTT.

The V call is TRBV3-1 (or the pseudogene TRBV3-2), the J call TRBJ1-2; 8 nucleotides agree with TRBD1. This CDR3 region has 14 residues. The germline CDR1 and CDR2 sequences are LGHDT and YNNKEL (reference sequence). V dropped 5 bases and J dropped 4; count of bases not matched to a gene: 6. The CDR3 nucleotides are TGTGCCAGCAGCGACAGGGGAGCGGTCTATGGCTACACCTTC. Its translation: CASSDRGAVYGYTF.

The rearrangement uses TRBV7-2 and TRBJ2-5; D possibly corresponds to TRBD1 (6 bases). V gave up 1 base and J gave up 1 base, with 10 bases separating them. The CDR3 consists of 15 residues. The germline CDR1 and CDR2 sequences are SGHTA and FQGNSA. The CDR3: CASSLGTAFQETQYF. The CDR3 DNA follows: TGTGCCAGCAGCTTAGGGACAGCCTTCCAAGAGACCCAGTACTTC. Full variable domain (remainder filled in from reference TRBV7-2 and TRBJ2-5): GAGVSQSPSNKVTEKGKDVELRCDPISGHTALYWYRQSLGQGLEFLIYFQGNSAPDKSGLPSDRFSAERTGGSVSTLTIQRTQQEDSAVYLCASSLGTAFQETQYFGPGTRLLVL.

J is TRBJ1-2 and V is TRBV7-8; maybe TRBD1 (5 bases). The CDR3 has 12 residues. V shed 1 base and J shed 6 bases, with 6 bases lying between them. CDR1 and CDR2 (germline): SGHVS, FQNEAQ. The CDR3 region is CASSLDRNGYTF. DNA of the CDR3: TGTGCCAGCAGCTTAGACAGGAATGGCTACACCTTC.

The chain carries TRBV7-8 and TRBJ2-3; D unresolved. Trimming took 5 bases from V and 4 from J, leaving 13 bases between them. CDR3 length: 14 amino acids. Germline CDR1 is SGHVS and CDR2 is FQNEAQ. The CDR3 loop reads CASSRNTLSDTQYF. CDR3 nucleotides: TGTGCCAGCAGCCGAAACACGTTATCAGATACGCAGTATTTT.

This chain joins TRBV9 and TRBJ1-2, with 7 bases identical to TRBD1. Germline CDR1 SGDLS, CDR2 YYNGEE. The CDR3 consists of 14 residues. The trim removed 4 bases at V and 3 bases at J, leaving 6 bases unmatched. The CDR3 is CASSLRDRDYGYTF. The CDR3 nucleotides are TGTGCCAGCAGCCTAAGGGACAGAGACTATGGCTACACCTTC.

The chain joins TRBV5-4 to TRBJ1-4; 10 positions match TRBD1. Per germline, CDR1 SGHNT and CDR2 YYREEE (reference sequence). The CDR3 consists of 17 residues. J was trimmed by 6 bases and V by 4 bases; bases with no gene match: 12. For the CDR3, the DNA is TGTGCCAGCAGCCTTCGGCCTCGGACAGGGGGAGATGAAAAACTGTTTTTT. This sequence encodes CASSLRPRTGGDEKLFF.

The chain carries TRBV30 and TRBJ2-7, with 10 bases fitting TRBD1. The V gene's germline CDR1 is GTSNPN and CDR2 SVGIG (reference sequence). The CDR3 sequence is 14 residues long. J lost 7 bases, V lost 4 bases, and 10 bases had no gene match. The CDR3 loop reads CAWNPGQGIGEQYF. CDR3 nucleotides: TGTGCCTGGAACCCGGGACAGGGGATTGGAGAGCAGTACTTC.

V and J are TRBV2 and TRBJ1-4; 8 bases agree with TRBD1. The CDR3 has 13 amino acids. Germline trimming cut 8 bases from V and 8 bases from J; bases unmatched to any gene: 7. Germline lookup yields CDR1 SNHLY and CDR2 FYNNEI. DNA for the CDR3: TGTGCCAGCGGTCGCAACAGGGGGGAAAAACTGTTTTTT. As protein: CASGRNRGEKLFF.

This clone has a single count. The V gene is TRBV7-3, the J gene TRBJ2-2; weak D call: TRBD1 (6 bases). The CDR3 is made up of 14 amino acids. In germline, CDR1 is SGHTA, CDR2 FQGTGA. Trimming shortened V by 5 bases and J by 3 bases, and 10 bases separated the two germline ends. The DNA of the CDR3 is TGTGCCAGCAGCGCAACAGGGTACACCGGGGAGCTGTTTTTT. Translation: CASSATGYTGELFF.

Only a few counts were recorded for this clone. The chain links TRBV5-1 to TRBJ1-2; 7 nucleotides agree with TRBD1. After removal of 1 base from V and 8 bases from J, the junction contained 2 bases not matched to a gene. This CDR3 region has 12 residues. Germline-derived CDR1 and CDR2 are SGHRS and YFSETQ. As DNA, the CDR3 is TGCGCCAGCAGCTTGAAGGGGGCAGGCTACACCTTC. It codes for CASSLKGAGYTF.

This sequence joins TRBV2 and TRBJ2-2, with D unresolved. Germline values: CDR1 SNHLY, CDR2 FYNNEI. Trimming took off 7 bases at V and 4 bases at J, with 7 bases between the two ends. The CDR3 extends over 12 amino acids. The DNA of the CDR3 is TGTGCCAGCAATCCTAGCACCGGGGAGCTGTTTTTT. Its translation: CASNPSTGELFF. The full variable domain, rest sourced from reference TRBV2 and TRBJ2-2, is EPEVTQTPSHQVTQMGQEVILRCVPISNHLYFYWYRQILGQKVEFLVSFYNNEISEKSEIFDDQFSVERPDGSNFTLKIRSTKLEDSAMYFCASNPSTGELFFGEGSRLTVL.

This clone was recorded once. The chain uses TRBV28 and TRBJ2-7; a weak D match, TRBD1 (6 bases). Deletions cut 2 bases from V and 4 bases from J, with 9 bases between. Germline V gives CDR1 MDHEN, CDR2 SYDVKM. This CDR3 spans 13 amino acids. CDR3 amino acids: CASSLTQGYEQYF. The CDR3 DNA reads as TGTGCCAGCAGTTTAACTCAGGGGTACGAGCAGTACTTC.

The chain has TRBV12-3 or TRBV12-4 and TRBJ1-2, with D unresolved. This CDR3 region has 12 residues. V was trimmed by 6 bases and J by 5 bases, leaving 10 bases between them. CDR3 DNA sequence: TGTGCCAGCAGCCGTGGCGGATATGGCTACACCTTC. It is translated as CASSRGGYGYTF.